The following is a TCR beta chain sequence with its context. The antigen is unknown. This specimen comes from a study of cytomegalovirus exposure and HLA in healthy donors. Whole-study results and caveats: Many donors shared some public TCRs, even though most TCR sequences were rare. Being indistinguishable, some V segments were excluded, TRBV6-2 and TRBV6-3 among them.

Vbeta (60) and Jbeta (13) primers were used in the PCR. Data came from immunoSEQ multiplex PCR; TCRdb stores just in-frame clones and leaves some out. The sample lists some 190,000 clones, about four fifths occurring once. Germline lookup yields CDR1 SGHDT and CDR2 YYEEEE. The CDR3 has 15 residues. V shed 0 bases and J 10 bases; nucleotides not matched to a gene: 7. Those who donated were healthy bone marrow donors. Sequenced material: PBMCs. The genes are TRBV5-6 and TRBJ1-6; 7 nucleotides align to TRBD1. The sequence came from a man aged 18 to 35 in good health and CMV-seronegative. This CDR3 is CASSLGGTDGSPLHF. DNA for the CDR3: TGTGCCAGCAGCTTGGGGGGGACAGACGGCTCACCCCTCCACTTT.